Each of the 8 T cell receptor beta chains below was sequenced from the same sample in a study of T cells in Graves' hyperthyroidism and ophthalmopathy. Amplified TCR beta CDR3 regions derived from RNA transcripts. Researchers ran a first-round RT-PCR on the TCR CDR3 using the HTBI primer set. TCRdb analysed the multiplex PCR reads with MiXCR anew, one entry per CDR3 protein. Counted here are approximately 530,000 distinct CDR3 sequences, less than 20% occurring once; the ten biggest clones make up 45% to 50%. The sequencing sample was made of blood. These TCRs come from a man in his forties with Graves' ophthalmopathy.

This chain uses TRBV7-2 with TRBJ1-2; 8 bases map to TRBD1. The trim removed 5 bases at V and 4 bases at J, leaving 6 bases unmatched. CDR1 and CDR2 (germline): SGHTA, FQGNSA. The CDR3 length is 14 residues. CDR3 nucleotide sequence: TGTGCCAGCAGCCCAGACAGGGGCTCCTATGGCTACACCTTC. It encodes CASSPDRGSYGYTF.

The J gene is TRBJ2-2, the V gene TRBV12-3 or TRBV12-4, with D possibly matching TRBD1 (5 bases). V was trimmed by 6 bases and J by 7 bases, leaving 9 bases between them. The CDR3 totals 12 residues. The CDR3 reads CASSRVGGELFF. In DNA form, the CDR3 reads TGTGCCAGCAGCAGGGTTGGCGGGGAGCTGTTTTTT.

The table lists this clonotype with a few counts. The chain recombines TRBV29-1 with TRBJ1-1, with D tentatively TRBD1 (5 bases). Germline V gives CDR1 SQVTM, CDR2 ANQGSEA. V lost 6 bases and J lost 1, with 9 bases in between. This CDR3 has 12 residues. DNA of the CDR3: TGCAGCGTCATGACAGCGAACACTGAAGCTTTCTTT. It translates to CSVMTANTEAFF.

This clonotype was seen only once. The chain is built from TRBV9 and TRBJ2-6; D gene unclear. V lost 0 bases and J lost 0, with 4 bases in between. CDR1 SGDLS and CDR2 YYNGEE come from the germline V gene. There are 15 residues in the CDR3. As DNA, the CDR3 is TGTGCCAGCAGCGTAGACGGCTCTGGGGCCAACGTCCTGACTTTC. Protein: CASSVDGSGANVLTF.

This clonotype was seen ten or more times. V usage is TRBV18 and J usage is TRBJ1-5; a weak D match, TRBD1 (6 bases). The CDR3 runs 14 residues. Germline V CDR1 and CDR2: KGHSH, LQKENI. The V and J ends lost 3 bases and 8 bases respectively, with 14 bases between them. CDR3 DNA: TGTGCCAGCTCACCTCAGACAGGCGCGGAGCCCCAGCATTTT. This translates into CASSPQTGAEPQHF.

V and J are TRBV6-1 and TRBJ1-5, with 9 bases identical to TRBD1. Trimming removed 4 bases from V and 5 bases from J; junction bases left unmatched: 3. Germline CDR1 MNHNS, CDR2 SASEGT. This CDR3 is built from 14 residues. The CDR3 region has the DNA TGTGCCAGCAGTGGTGGGACAGGGTATCAGCCCCAGCATTTT. Its protein is CASSGGTGYQPQHF.

The genes are TRBV14 and TRBJ2-3; 7 bases fit TRBD1. The junction had 6 bases not matched to a gene; V was cut back by 3 bases and J by 3 bases. CDR3 length: 15 amino acids. The germline V gene has CDR1 SGHDN and CDR2 FVKESK. The CDR3 loop is CASSHRQGLTDTQYF. Written as DNA, the CDR3 is TGTGCCAGCAGCCATCGACAGGGCTTGACAGATACGCAGTATTTT.

This clonotype was counted a few times. This sequence joins TRBV7-8 and TRBJ2-1; the D gene could be TRBD1 or TRBD2 (6 bases each). V was trimmed by 0 bases and J by 6 bases, leaving 15 bases between them. The CDR3 has 16 amino acids. Germline V gene lookup returns CDR1 SGHVS and CDR2 FQNEAQ. The CDR3 bases are TGTGCCAGCAGCTTAGCACGGAGGGGGAGAGGCAATGAGCAGTTCTTC. Translating it yields CASSLARRGRGNEQFF.